This note documents a single TCR beta chain sequence. Its specificity is unknown. The data stem from a study of T cells in Graves' hyperthyroidism and ophthalmopathy. Study results and caveats: The model's output predicted ophthalmopathy at a median of approximately 6.5 months prior to onset.

V was pared by 1 base and J by 6 bases, with 8 bases of the junction left unmatched. In germline, CDR1 is SGHNT, CDR2 YENEEA. CDR3 length: 15 residues. The authors took PBMCs from roughly 10 ml fresh peripheral blood. Researchers amplified the TCR beta CDR3 regions from RNA transcripts. The HTBI primer set served for first-round RT-PCR of the TCR CDR3. TCRdb recomputed calls from the multiplex PCR reads with MiXCR, one row per CDR3 protein. Of about 510,000 distinct CDR3 sequences listed, 14% are singletons. Sequences were obtained from blood. The chain joins TRBV11-3 to TRBJ2-7; 8 bases agree with TRBD2. This TCR was sampled from a woman aged 40 to 55 with Graves' hyperthyroidism. The CDR3 DNA reads as TGTGCCAGCAGCTTAGGGTCAGCGGGAGCTTCCGAGCAGTACTTC. Protein: CASSLGSAGASEQYF.